This record covers a single TCR beta chain. There is no known antigen for this receptor. No quality values exist for individual bases; no much larger clone is one base distant. The data belong to a study of yellow fever vaccine responses in identical twins (dated by TCRdb to 2017 to 2018). About the study as a whole: Focusing on identical twins, the study followed the T cell clones that responded to the vaccine, and did so with precision. Study-wide conclusions, independent of this receptor: According to the authors, the vaccine-induced T cell response in identical twins seemed to be partly convergent and partly specific to each individual.

The germline V gene supplies CDR1 SGDLS and CDR2 YYNGEE. Between the V and J ends, shortened by 7 bases and 1 base respectively, the junction contains 8 bases. The CDR3 contains 12 residues, cysteine and phenylalanine counted. Only the CDR3 region is kept as DNA, spanning 36 bases read in frame from base 1. Libraries were built with RT-PCR. The sample was run on an Illumina HiSeq 2500. TCRdb trimmed public reads at Q25 via fastp, called clones via MiXCR and kept in-frame beta chains. Rows are combined by CDR3 protein, so each entry shows the most common genes and DNA. The sample table holds around 33,000 distinct CDR3 sequences, of which 45% to 65% were seen once. The ten largest clones take up roughly 4.3% of the sample.

This receptor was identified in a young woman who received the yellow fever vaccine. Donor details come from another sample of the same person, matched by shared clones. The source material was T cells from blood (PBMCs), unsorted or a sorted subset (not recorded which), sampled before or after yellow fever vaccination (not recorded which). The rearrangement combines TRBV9 with TRBJ1-2; the D gene assignment is ambiguous. The CDR3 reads CASSQSNYGYTF. The DNA is as follows: TGTGCCAGCTCCCAGAGTAACTATGGCTACACCTTC.